These 11 T cell receptor beta chains originate from one sample sequenced in a study of T cell repertoires in cytomegalovirus infection. MiXCR was run by TCRdb on the reads, yielding one entry per CDR3 protein. The sample consists of about 160,000 distinct CDR3 sequences, less than 25% of them appearing once. Their target antigens are unknown. The sequencing used CD8+ T cells from cultured PBMCs, collected from culture after CMV antigen stimulation. These receptors were taken from a human donor in good health (CMV status not recorded). Some clones in this sample may be carry-over from other donors' samples.

This clonotype has only a few counts. This chain links TRBV12-3 or TRBV12-4 with TRBJ1-2; 8 nucleotides match TRBD1. Trimming removed 3 bases from V and 8 bases from J; junction bases left unmatched: 5. CDR3 size: 13 residues. The CDR3: CASSFHRGGGYTF. The CDR3 bases are TGTGCCAGCAGTTTCCACAGGGGGGGAGGCTACACCTTC.

This clonotype turned up a few times. The V and J genes are TRBV18 and TRBJ2-1; 8 bases are a match to TRBD2. This CDR3 spans 16 amino acids. The germline V gene has CDR1 KGHSH and CDR2 LQKENI. V dropped 0 bases and J dropped 4; count of bases not matched to a gene: 5. CDR3 sequence reads: CASSPPAGGNYNEQFF. In DNA form, the CDR3 reads TGTGCCAGCTCACCACCTGCGGGGGGAAATTACAATGAGCAGTTCTTC.

The CDR3, as DNA: TGTGCCAGCGGCGAAAACTCTGGGGCCAACGTCCTGACTTTC. This gives the protein CASGENSGANVLTF. The V call is TRBV6-1, the J call TRBJ2-6; D is ambiguous. From germline, CDR1 is MNHNS and CDR2 SASEGT. The V end was cut by 8 bases, the J end by 0 bases, with 8 bases between. This CDR3 is built from 14 residues.

This sequence joins TRBV7-8 and TRBJ1-1; tentatively, D is TRBD1 (6 bases). Per the germline V gene, CDR1 is SGHVS and CDR2 is FQNEAQ. The CDR3 is 18 residues long. V dropped 1 base and J dropped 0 bases, with 18 bases sitting between them. As DNA, the CDR3 is TGTGCCAGCAGCTTAGTTGGTGCGGAAGGACAGCTGAACACTGAAGCTTTCTTT. It yields the protein CASSLVGAEGQLNTEAFF.

The chain employs TRBV7-6 and TRBJ2-1; 9 nucleotides agree with TRBD2. In germline, CDR1 is SGHVS, CDR2 FNYEAQ. With V trimmed by 0 bases and J by 8 bases, 8 bases remained unmatched. The CDR3 totals 16 residues. The CDR3 region has the DNA TGTGCCAGCAGCTTAGCGAGAAGCGGGGGGCGTCATGAGCAGTTCTTC. Its protein is CASSLARSGGRHEQFF.

This clonotype was found a few times. The chain recombines TRBV7-8 with TRBJ1-2; D is uncertain. The CDR3 extends over 13 amino acids. The V gene lost 10 bases and the J gene lost 4 bases, with 16 bases spanning the gap. CDR1 SGHVS and CDR2 FQNEAQ come from the germline V gene. This CDR3 is CAIPAANLYGYTF. The CDR3 DNA reads as TGTGCCATTCCTGCCGCCAACCTCTATGGCTACACCTTC.

This rearrangement joins TRBV4-1 to TRBJ2-1; 7 bases fit TRBD1. Germline CDR1 reads MGHRA; CDR2 reads YSYEKL. The CDR3 is made up of 16 amino acids. Trimming removed 5 bases from V and 2 bases from J; junction bases left unmatched: 9. The CDR3 reads CASSTQGGRAYNEQFF. In DNA, the CDR3 is TGCGCCAGCAGCACTCAAGGGGGCCGCGCCTACAATGAGCAGTTCTTC.

This clonotype was recorded a few times. This chain uses TRBV4-1 with TRBJ2-4; 9 bases match TRBD2. The CDR3 is 16 residues long. Germline V gives CDR1 MGHRA, CDR2 YSYEKL. Unmatched junction bases numbered 8, after V lost 3 bases and J lost 5 bases. CDR3 nucleotides: TGCGCCAGCAGCCAGTACTTAGCGGGGGTGGAAAACATTCAGTACTTC. It codes for CASSQYLAGVENIQYF.

The chain joins TRBV7-6 to TRBJ1-2, with D unclear. This CDR3 region has 17 residues. V was clipped by 5 bases and J by 3 bases, with 22 bases between them. The germline CDR1 and CDR2 sequences are SGHVS and FNYEAQ. The CDR3 nucleotides read TGTGCCAGCAGCCCCCATTGGAGCCTCTCCTCGGACTATGGCTACACCTTC. Translation: CASSPHWSLSSDYGYTF.

The chain has TRBV11-2 and TRBJ2-1, with 13 bases lining up with TRBD2. Germline V gives CDR1 SGHAT, CDR2 FQNNGV. V lost 5 bases to trimming and J lost 4 bases; unmatched junction nucleotides: 5. This CDR3 is 16 amino acids long. This CDR3 reads CASSPPGLAGYNEQFF. DNA of the CDR3: TGTGCCAGCAGCCCGCCGGGACTAGCGGGGTACAATGAGCAGTTCTTC.

This clonotype was counted between two and nine times. The DNA of the CDR3 is TGTGCCAGCAGCTTTGGGACACCAGAAAAACTGTTTTTT. Its protein is CASSFGTPEKLFF. The genes are TRBV7-6 and TRBJ1-4, with D perhaps TRBD1 (6 bases). V gave up 3 bases and J gave up 8 bases, with 10 bases separating them. CDR3 size: 13 residues. CDR1 and CDR2 (germline): SGHVS, FNYEAQ.